The T cell receptor (beta chain) under discussion was sequenced for a study of technical replicates of blood from a few donors. Germline V CDR1 and CDR2: SGHAT, FQNNGV. Trimming left V 2 bases short and J 7 bases short, with 11 bases between. The CDR3 runs to 13 residues. Using immunoSEQ multiplex PCR, the repertoire was profiled, and TCRdb retains in-frame clones only, with some absent. This sample yields about 75,000 clones, of which 91% are seen a single time; under 0.45% belongs to the top ten. This clone came up once. The clonotype comes from a human donor in good health. Some clones in this sample may be carry-over from other donors' samples. The rearrangement links TRBV11-2 to TRBJ1-2; D might be TRBD1 (6 bases). Material: T cells isolated from PBMCs. As DNA, the CDR3 is TGTGCCAGCAGCTTATCCAGGGGAGTTGGCTACACCTTC. Its translation: CASSLSRGVGYTF.